This T cell receptor beta chain was documented in a study of OX40 agonist ivuxolimab in advanced cancers. Study information: The dose of intravenous ivuxolimab that patients received every 2 weeks ranged from 0.01 to 10 mg/kg. Study-level results: CD4+ and CD8+ blood T cells expanded clonally by week 6 at 0.1 to 3.0 mg/kg. Individuals who were partial responders at 0.1-3.0 mg/kg had clonal expansion that ranked among the lowest.

Patients with a history of autoimmune disease or on systemic immunosuppression were excluded. Here immunoSEQ multiplex PCR was the method, and the copy in TCRdb shows in-frame clones only, minus some. Of approximately 47,000 clones in the sample, around 90% are singletons; the top ten hold around 48%. As for this clone: Its specificity is not known.

CDR3 length: 14 residues. The V gene lost 3 bases and the J gene lost 0 bases, with 6 bases spanning the gap. The germline V gene has CDR1 MDHEN and CDR2 SYDVKM. Sample: CD4+ or CD8+ T cells sorted from blood, taken in a trial of the OX40 agonist ivuxolimab. This chain connects TRBV28 to TRBJ1-5, with D hard to call. The receptor comes from an adult with an advanced solid tumor such as melanoma, head and neck, liver or kidney cancer. The CDR3 protein is CASSFHISNQPQHF. CDR3 DNA: TGTGCCAGCAGTTTCCATATTAGCAATCAGCCCCAGCATTTT.